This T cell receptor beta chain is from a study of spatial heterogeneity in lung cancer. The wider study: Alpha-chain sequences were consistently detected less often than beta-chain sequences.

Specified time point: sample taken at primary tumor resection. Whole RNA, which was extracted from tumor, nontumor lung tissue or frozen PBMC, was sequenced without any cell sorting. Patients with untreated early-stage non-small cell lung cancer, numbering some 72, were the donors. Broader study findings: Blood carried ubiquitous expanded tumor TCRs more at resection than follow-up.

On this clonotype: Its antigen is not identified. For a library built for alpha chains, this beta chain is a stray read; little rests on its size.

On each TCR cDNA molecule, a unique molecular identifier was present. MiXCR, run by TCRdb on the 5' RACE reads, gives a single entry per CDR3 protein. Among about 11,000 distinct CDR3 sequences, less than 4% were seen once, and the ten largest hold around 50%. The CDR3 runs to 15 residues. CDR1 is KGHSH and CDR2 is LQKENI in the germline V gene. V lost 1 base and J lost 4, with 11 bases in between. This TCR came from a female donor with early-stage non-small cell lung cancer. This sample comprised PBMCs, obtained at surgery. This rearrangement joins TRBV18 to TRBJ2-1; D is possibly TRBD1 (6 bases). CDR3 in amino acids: CASSPLTGNYNEQFF. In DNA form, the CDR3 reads TGTGCCAGCTCACCACTTACAGGGAATTACAATGAGCAGTTCTTC.